This T cell receptor beta chain was captured by sequencing in a study of blood T cell repertoires in COVID-19. Overall study context: Collection of acute and convalescent COVID-19 samples took place in the United States, Italy and Spain. Sources were T cells, B-cell-depleted T cells, or PBMCs; the material itself was cDNA or gDNA.

CDR3 length: 13 amino acids. Germline V lookup: CDR1 MNHEY, CDR2 SMNVEV (reference sequence). V dropped 8 bases and J dropped 4; count of bases not matched to a gene: 7. Authors' analysis steps: Counts of nucleated cells, estimated from reference gene primer amplification, were obtained. Method: immunoSEQ multiplex PCR; TCRdb's copy keeps in-frame clones and lacks some. V and J calls plus clone size are reproduced from that table; the DNA served to infer D and trimming. Found here are 280,000 or so clones, about 86% of them singletons; the top ten hold 2% to 2.5%. Concerning this clone itself: This sample includes further DNA sequences coding for the same CDR3.

This chain connects TRBV27 to TRBJ2-5, with 7 bases matching TRBD1. The receptor's source is a young woman who had recovered from COVID-19. The sequencing sample was made of peripheral blood. The chain's CDR3 is CASRRQGSETQYF. The DNA for the CDR3 is TGTGCCAGCCGTCGACAGGGCTCAGAGACCCAGTACTTC.